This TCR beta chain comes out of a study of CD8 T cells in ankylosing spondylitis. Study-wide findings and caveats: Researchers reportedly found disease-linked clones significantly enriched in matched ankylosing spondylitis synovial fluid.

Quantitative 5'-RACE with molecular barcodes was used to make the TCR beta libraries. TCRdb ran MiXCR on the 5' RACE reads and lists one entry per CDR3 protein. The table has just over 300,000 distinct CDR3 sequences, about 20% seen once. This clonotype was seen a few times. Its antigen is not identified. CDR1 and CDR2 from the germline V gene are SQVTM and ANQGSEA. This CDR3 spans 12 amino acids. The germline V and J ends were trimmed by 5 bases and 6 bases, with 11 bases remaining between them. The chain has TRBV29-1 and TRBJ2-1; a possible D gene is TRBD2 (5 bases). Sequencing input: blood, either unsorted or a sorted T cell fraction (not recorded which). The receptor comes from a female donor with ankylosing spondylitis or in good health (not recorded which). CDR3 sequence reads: CSVLERSNEQFF. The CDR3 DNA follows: TGCAGCGTTCTCGAGCGGTCCAATGAGCAGTTCTTC.